Sequencing of this TCR beta chain was carried out in a study of blood T cell repertoires in COVID-19. Study context: Researchers got acute and convalescent COVID-19 samples from the United States, Italy and Spain. From T cells, B-cell-depleted T cells, or PBMCs came the material, which was cDNA or gDNA.

The authors' processing: For nucleated cells, counts were estimated from reference gene primer amplification. Measured with immunoSEQ multiplex PCR; TCRdb has only the in-frame clones, and not every one. That table supplies the V and J calls and clone size; D and trimming were determined from the DNA. The sample yields roughly 68,000 clones, 85% to 90% seen once. CDR3 size: 12 residues. The ends lost 7 bases at V and 6 bases at J; junction bases unmatched: 3. Germline V CDR1 and CDR2: LNHDA, SQIVND (reference sequence). The J gene is TRBJ1-5, the V gene TRBV19; 7 bases are a match to TRBD1. The clonotype was recovered from a woman aged 45 to 65 with active COVID-19. The sample was peripheral blood. The DNA for the CDR3 is TGTGCCAGTAAAAACAGGGGTCAGCCCCAGCATTTT. Its protein product is CASKNRGQPQHF.